The following is a TCR beta chain sequence with its context. Between the trimmed V and J ends, which lost 4 bases and 6 bases, there was a span of 12 bases. Per germline, CDR1 GTSNPN and CDR2 SVGIG (reference sequence). The CDR3 is made up of 12 amino acids. Produced via immunoSEQ multiplex PCR; TCRdb's table is partial and in-frame only. Among more than 150,000 clones listed, 80% to 90% were seen once. The data stem from a study of blood T cell repertoires in COVID-19. Study background: Acute and convalescent COVID-19 samples came from the United States, Italy and Spain.

The specimen was peripheral blood. The receptor's source is a woman in her 70s with COVID-19, enrolled during active disease. The genes are TRBV30 and TRBJ1-2, with D possibly matching TRBD1 (5 bases). The CDR3, as DNA: TGTGCCTGGAATGTTGCAGGGAATGGCTACACCTTC. This encodes CAWNVAGNGYTF.